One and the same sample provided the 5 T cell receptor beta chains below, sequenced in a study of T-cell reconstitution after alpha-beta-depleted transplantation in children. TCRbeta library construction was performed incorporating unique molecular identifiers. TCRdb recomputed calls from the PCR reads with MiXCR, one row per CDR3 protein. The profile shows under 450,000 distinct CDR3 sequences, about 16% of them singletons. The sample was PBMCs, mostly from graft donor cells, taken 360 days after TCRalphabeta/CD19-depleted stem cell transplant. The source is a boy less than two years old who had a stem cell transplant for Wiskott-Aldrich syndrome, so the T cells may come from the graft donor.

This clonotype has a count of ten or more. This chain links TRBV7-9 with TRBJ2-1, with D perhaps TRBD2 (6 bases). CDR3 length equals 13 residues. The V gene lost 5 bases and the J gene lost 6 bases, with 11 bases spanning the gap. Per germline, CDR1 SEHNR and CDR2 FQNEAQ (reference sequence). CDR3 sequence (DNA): TGTGCCAGCAGCCTGGGACTCCTCAATGAGCAGTTCTTC. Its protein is CASSLGLLNEQFF. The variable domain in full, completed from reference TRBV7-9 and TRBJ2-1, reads DTGVSQNPRHKITKRGQNVTFRCDPISEHNRLYWYRQTLGQGPEFLTYFQNEAQLEKSRLLSDRFSAERPKGSFSTLEIQRTEQGDSAMYLCASSLGLLNEQFFGPGTRLTVL.

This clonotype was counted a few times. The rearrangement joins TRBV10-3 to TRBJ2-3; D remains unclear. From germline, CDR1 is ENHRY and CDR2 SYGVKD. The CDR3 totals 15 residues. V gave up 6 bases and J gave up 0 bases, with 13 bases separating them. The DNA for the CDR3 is TGTGCCATCAGCGTAGGACCCTCTAGCACAGATACGCAGTATTTT. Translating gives CAISVGPSSTDTQYF.

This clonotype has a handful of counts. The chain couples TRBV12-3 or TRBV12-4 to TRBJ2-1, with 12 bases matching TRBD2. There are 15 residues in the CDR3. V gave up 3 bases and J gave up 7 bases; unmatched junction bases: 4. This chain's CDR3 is CASSLLLAGGNEQFF. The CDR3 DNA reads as TGTGCCAGCAGTTTGCTACTAGCGGGAGGTAATGAGCAGTTCTTC.

The CDR3 protein is CASSPPPRAGVYYEQYF. CDR3 nucleotides: TGTGCCAGCTCACCACCCCCCCGAGCGGGAGTCTACTACGAGCAGTACTTC. The chain links TRBV18 to TRBJ2-7; the match to TRBD2 covers 8 bases. CDR1 is KGHSH, CDR2 LQKENI, per germline. The CDR3 sequence is 17 residues long. Unmatched junction bases numbered 10, after V lost 0 bases and J lost 3 bases. The whole variable domain, filled in from reference TRBV18 and TRBJ2-7, reads NAGVMQNPRHLVRRRGQEARLRCSPMKGHSHVYWYRQLPEEGLKFMVYLQKENIIDESGMPKERFSAEFPKEGPSILRIQQVVRGDSAAYFCASSPPPRAGVYYEQYFGPGTRLTVT.

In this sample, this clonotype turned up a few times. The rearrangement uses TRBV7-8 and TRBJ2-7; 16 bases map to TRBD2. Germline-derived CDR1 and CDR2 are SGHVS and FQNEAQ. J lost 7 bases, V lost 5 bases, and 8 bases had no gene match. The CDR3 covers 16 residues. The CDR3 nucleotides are TGTGCCAGCAGCCCGGGACTAGCGGGAGGGTTACGGGAGCAGTACTTC. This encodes CASSPGLAGGLREQYF. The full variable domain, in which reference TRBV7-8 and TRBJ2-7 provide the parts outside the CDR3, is GAGVSQSPRYKVAKRGQDVALRCDPISGHVSLFWYQQALGQGPEFLTYFQNEAQLDKSGLPSDRFFAERPEGSVSTLKIQRTQQEDSAVYLCASSPGLAGGLREQYFGPGTRLTVT.